This T cell receptor beta chain came from a study of response to subunit inactivated influenza vaccine. Germline CDR1 MNHEY, CDR2 SVGEGT. Trimming left V 4 bases short and J 2 bases short, with 8 bases between. The CDR3 runs to 13 residues. One entry per CDR3 protein results from TCRdb running MiXCR on the RT-PCR reads. This table has about 540,000 distinct CDR3 sequences, approximately 22% appearing once. The sample was also linked to a second study, of T cells expressing NK-cell markers. Turning to that study: For TCR beta, cDNA was produced by 5'RACE template switching with UMIs.

The gene calls are TRBV6-2 or TRBV6-3 and TRBJ2-5; no definite D call. The clonotype was recovered from a man between 50 and 59 years old who received an inactivated influenza vaccine. Material: CD4+ T cells sorted from PBMCs, obtained about 13 days after vaccination. As DNA, the CDR3 is TGTGCCAGCAGTTCTGCGAATCAAGAGACCCAGTACTTC. Its translation: CASSSANQETQYF.